This T cell receptor beta chain was sequenced for a study of cytomegalovirus exposure and HLA in healthy donors. Study context: Researchers previously reported finding 90 million to 130 million unique TCR beta sequences from roughly 170 million T cells.

CDR1 and CDR2 (germline): SGHNT, YYREEE (reference sequence). There are 14 residues in the CDR3. Trimming removed 4 bases from V and 4 bases from J; junction bases left unmatched: 7. A word on this clone: The antigen is unknown.

Study-wide findings and caveats: Presence/absence analyses assumed roughly uniform sequencing depth across donors. Researchers reported in a later analysis that a missense DCLRE1C variant was tied to TCR beta V- and J-gene trimming.

Both 60 Vbeta primers and 13 Jbeta primers went into the PCR. Clones were read by immunoSEQ multiplex PCR, and TCRdb kept only the in-frame ones, dropping some. The table has under 150,000 clones, more than 80% seen once. This receptor was obtained from a woman aged 25 to 39 in good health and CMV-seropositive. The sequencing sample was made of PBMCs. The gene calls are TRBV5-4 and TRBJ1-2; 7 nucleotides agree with TRBD1. The CDR3 nucleotides read TGTGCCAGCAGCCCGACAGGGTTCGCCTATGGCTACACCTTC. Amino acids: CASSPTGFAYGYTF.